This T cell receptor (beta chain) was identified in a study of T cells after posttransplantation cyclophosphamide (dated by TCRdb to the mid-2010s). Context from the whole study: The study tracked T cell repertoire reconstitution by TRB sequencing after myeloablative bone marrow transplantation using posttransplantation cyclophosphamide as GVHD prophylaxis. Antigen receptor sequencing covered samples from roughly 35 PTCy-treated patients and 15 to 20 of their related bone marrow donors. TRB sequencing was performed on blood from all 35 or so PTCy patients with 1-year posttransplant specimens. Up to 3 additional blood samples from 2 to 5.2 years after transplant were also TRB-sequenced in 3 patients, as was pretransplant blood from several patients. Because TRA and TRB clonality correlated tightly in roughly nine samples, later TCR analyses were limited to TRB. Public TRB sequences were searched against a database of over 3,500 sequences associated with responses to pathogens, tumor antigens, self-antigens and alloantigens.

Genomic DNA was the input for TRB sequencing, which was run either with the immunoSEQ assay at survey resolution or with the hsTCRB kit. Under the source paper's analysis protocol: The immunoSEQ software handled initial read processing, and the LymphoSeq R package was used for repertoire analyses. Clonality was calculated as 1 minus normalized Shannon entropy, and the Gini coefficient was also calculated for each TRB dataset. Phenotypes of unsorted samples were inferred by mapping TRB sequences from sorted subsets of the recipient or donor onto the same recipient's unsorted samples. In TCRdb, the immuneACCESS table is reduced to in-frame sequences with V and J assigned. These tables do not hold every clone; where another copy was compared, an unresolved V gene accounts for under half, and the others remain unexplained. V and J calls and clone size are copied from that table; D and trimming were computed from the DNA. The sample table records approximately 52,000 clones; roughly 84% of these occur just once. Together, the top ten hold 2.8% of the sample.

Points on this clone: The antigen this receptor binds is unknown. No per-base quality is available; no much larger clone lies one base away.

PTCy-treated patients came from a prospective multi-institutional clinical trial. Mononuclear cells from peripheral blood and bone marrow were separated by Ficoll-Hypaque density centrifugation and then cryopreserved. Findings and caveats that apply to the study as a whole: Donor-recipient similarity was low at 1-2 months but increased during the first year, and donor CD8+ memory clones often dominated later blood repertoires. The TRB repertoires of T cells infiltrating skin or the GI tract showed only limited overlap with the TRB repertoires found in blood. Across roughly 49 patients, TRB clonality was highly associated with recipient CMV seropositivity and CMV reactivation, and PTCy diversity was similar to diversity in CNI/methotrexate controls.

Inclusive of the bounding cysteine and phenylalanine, the CDR3 is 17 residues long. The retained sequence is limited to the CDR3, 51 bases, with the frame set at the first base. Based on the germline V gene, the CDR1 and CDR2 sequences are LGHNA and YSLEER. Trimming takes 4 bases off V and 2 bases off J; junction bases not matched to a gene: 13. The rearrangement combines TRBV4-3 with TRBJ1-2; 7 of the junction bases match TRBD1. The sequence was obtained from a man aged 25-45 years with a blood cancer, CMV-positive, and with a related stem cell donor. Sequenced: PBMCs. CDR3 sequence: CASSLRLMTGPNYGYTF. The sequence in DNA is TGCGCCAGCAGCCTCCGTCTTATGACAGGGCCAAACTATGGCTACACCTTC.